The 21 T cell receptor beta chains below come from one sample, sequenced in a study of cytomegalovirus exposure and HLA in healthy donors. 60 Vbeta and 13 Jbeta primers were used in PCR. Repertoires were generated with immunoSEQ multiplex PCR, while TCRdb's copy carries only in-frame clones and drops some. The ten most abundant clones cover about 2.2% of a sample with approximately 110,000 clones. The sequenced sample was PBMCs. The receptors stem from a man between 35 and 55 years old in good health and CMV-seronegative.

The chain carries TRBV13 and TRBJ2-7; TRBD2 agrees at 11 bases. CDR1 and CDR2 (germline): PRHDT, FYEKMQ (reference sequence). V lost 0 bases to trimming and J lost 4 bases; unmatched junction nucleotides: 2. This CDR3 comprises 15 residues. The CDR3 here is CASSLGLAGVYEQYF. CDR3 in DNA: TGTGCCAGCAGCTTAGGACTAGCGGGAGTTTACGAGCAGTACTTC.

The rearrangement joins TRBV5-6 to TRBJ1-3, with 11 bases aligning to TRBD1. Germline V gives CDR1 SGHDT, CDR2 YYEEEE. The length of the CDR3 is 14 residues. After removal of 3 bases from V and 8 bases from J, the junction contained 4 bases not matched to a gene. This chain's CDR3 is CASSSGQGAYTIYF. The CDR3 nucleotides are TGTGCCAGCAGCTCCGGACAGGGGGCATACACCATATATTTT.

This rearrangement joins TRBV2 to TRBJ2-7, with 9 bases fitting TRBD1. Trimming cost V 7 bases and J 3 bases; bases outside gene matches: 10. This CDR3 is 15 amino acids long. CDR1 is SNHLY and CDR2 is FYNNEI in the germline V gene. CDR3 in amino acids: CASTRTGQGYYEQYF. CDR3 DNA: TGTGCCAGCACCAGGACCGGACAGGGGTACTACGAGCAGTACTTC.

CDR3 in amino acids: CASSSGTLGYGYTF. The CDR3 nucleotides are TGTGCCAGCAGTTCAGGGACACTCGGCTATGGCTACACCTTC. The chain uses TRBV28 and TRBJ1-2; D may be TRBD1 (6 bases). The V gene lost 4 bases and the J gene lost 4 bases, with 13 bases spanning the gap. Germline CDR1 and CDR2: MDHEN and SYDVKM. This CDR3 contains 14 residues.

CDR3 sequence reads: CASSLRARGSEQYF. The CDR3 DNA reads as TGTGCCAGCAGCCTCAGGGCCCGAGGTTCCGAGCAGTACTTC. J is TRBJ2-7 and V is TRBV7-2, with a possible D match to TRBD1 (5 bases). V was shortened by 5 bases and J by 6 bases, with 17 bases between the two germline ends. Germline-derived CDR1 and CDR2 are SGHTA and FQGNSA. This CDR3 is built from 14 residues.

This sequence joins TRBV7-8 and TRBJ2-7, with 11 positions matching TRBD2. The CDR3 totals 15 residues. The junction had 5 bases not matched to a gene; V was cut back by 5 bases and J by 2 bases. Germline lookup yields CDR1 SGHVS and CDR2 FQNEAQ. CDR3 DNA: TGTGCCAGCAGCCCGGGACTAGCGGACACCTACGAGCAGTACTTC. Translated, it gives CASSPGLADTYEQYF. Full variable domain (missing parts from reference TRBV7-8 and TRBJ2-7): GAGVSQSPRYKVAKRGQDVALRCDPISGHVSLFWYQQALGQGPEFLTYFQNEAQLDKSGLPSDRFFAERPEGSVSTLKIQRTQQEDSAVYLCASSPGLADTYEQYFGPGTRLTVT.

This chain joins TRBV5-1 and TRBJ2-1; D is perhaps TRBD2 (7 bases). CDR1 is SGHRS, CDR2 YFSETQ, per germline. V was trimmed by 0 bases and J by 7 bases, leaving 17 bases between them. The CDR3 is made up of 16 amino acids. The CDR3 spells CASSLEGGGVRNEQFF. CDR3 coding DNA: TGCGCCAGCAGCTTGGAGGGGGGGGGTGTTAGGAATGAGCAGTTCTTC.

The chain links TRBV27 to TRBJ1-1; D is unresolved. CDR1 is MNHEY and CDR2 is SMNVEV in the germline V gene (reference sequence). The CDR3 sequence is 14 residues long. Trimming removed 5 bases from V and 5 bases from J, with 15 bases in between. The CDR3 reads CASSALGVGTEAFF. In nucleotides, the CDR3 is TGTGCCAGCAGTGCCCTCGGGGTGGGGACTGAAGCTTTCTTT.

The CDR3 protein is CASSQEEGDNTGELFF. The CDR3 DNA is TGTGCCAGCAGCCAAGAAGAGGGGGACAACACCGGGGAGCTGTTTTTT. V and J are TRBV4-2 and TRBJ2-2; tentatively, D is TRBD1 (6 bases). Trimming stripped 0 bases from V and 2 bases from J, with 10 bases between. This CDR3 contains 16 residues. From germline, CDR1 is LGHNA and CDR2 YNFKEQ.

The rearrangement links TRBV19 to TRBJ2-2; D is perhaps TRBD2 (6 bases). Germline CDR1 reads LNHDA; CDR2 reads SQIVND (reference sequence). The CDR3 covers 13 residues. V was clipped by 3 bases and J by 6 bases, with 8 bases between them. CDR3 amino acids: CASSITGAGELFF. CDR3 coding DNA: TGTGCCAGTAGTATTACGGGGGCCGGGGAGCTGTTTTTT.

V is TRBV28 and J is TRBJ2-1; D may be TRBD2 (5 bases). V dropped 5 bases and J dropped 0 bases, with 17 bases sitting between them. From germline, CDR1 is MDHEN and CDR2 SYDVKM. The CDR3 has 17 residues. CDR3 DNA: TGTGCCAGCAGTCCACTATTCAGCGGAAACTCCTACAATGAGCAGTTCTTC. Residues: CASSPLFSGNSYNEQFF.

The chain couples TRBV5-1 to TRBJ1-1; D is perhaps TRBD1 (5 bases). This CDR3 is 16 amino acids long. The V end was cut by 0 bases, the J end by 6 bases, with 18 bases between. The germline CDR1 and CDR2 sequences are SGHRS and YFSETQ. The CDR3 nucleotides are TGCGCCAGCAGCTTGGGATCTTGGGCAGCGGGGGCTGAAGCTTTCTTT. Amino acids: CASSLGSWAAGAEAFF.

This chain links TRBV6-4 with TRBJ1-2, with D unresolved. The CDR3 is made up of 13 amino acids. Between the trimmed V and J ends, which lost 10 bases and 4 bases, there was a span of 16 bases. CDR1 is MRHNA, CDR2 SNTAGT, per germline. The CDR3 DNA reads TGTGCCACCCGGAGGGAGGGTGGCTATGGCTACACCTTC. Encoded protein: CATRREGGYGYTF.

V and J are TRBV4-2 and TRBJ2-5; 10 bases agree with TRBD1. The V and J ends lost 5 bases and 5 bases, in that order; junction bases with no gene match: 11. CDR3 length: 16 amino acids. Germline CDR1 LGHNA, CDR2 YNFKEQ. The CDR3 reads CASSGEPGQGYETQYF. CDR3 nucleotide sequence: TGTGCCAGCAGCGGAGAGCCGGGACAGGGGTACGAGACCCAGTACTTC.

The CDR3 reads CASSFSGATQYF. In DNA, the CDR3 is TGTGCCAGCAGCTTTAGCGGGGCTACGCAGTATTTT. This chain links TRBV2 with TRBJ2-3; 8 bases agree with TRBD2. In germline, CDR1 is SNHLY, CDR2 FYNNEI. The CDR3 totals 12 residues. Trimming removed 6 bases from V and 8 bases from J; junction bases left unmatched: 4.

V and J are TRBV4-2 and TRBJ2-7, with D perhaps matching TRBD1 or TRBD2 (5 bases each). Trimming shortened V by 4 bases and J by 0 bases, and 19 bases separated the two germline ends. Germline lookup yields CDR1 LGHNA and CDR2 YNFKEQ. The CDR3 spans 17 residues. CDR3 amino acids: CASSPEGLGSISYEQYF. The CDR3 DNA reads TGTGCCAGCAGCCCAGAGGGGCTAGGTTCGATCTCCTACGAGCAGTACTTC.

The rearrangement links TRBV11-3 to TRBJ2-7; TRBD1 matches 10 bases. J was trimmed by 5 bases and V by 5 bases; bases with no gene match: 9. Germline assignment: CDR1 SGHNT and CDR2 YENEEA. This CDR3 is built from 15 residues. The CDR3 region has the DNA TGTGCCAGCAGCGGGACCGGGACAGGGGCCGACGAGCAGTACTTC. This translates into CASSGTGTGADEQYF.

V gene TRBV7-2 combines with J gene TRBJ2-1, with 8 bases aligning to TRBD1. The V and J ends lost 2 bases and 0 bases, in that order; junction bases with no gene match: 3. In germline, CDR1 is SGHTA, CDR2 FQGNSA. The CDR3 totals 16 residues. DNA for the CDR3: TGTGCCAGCAGCTTACCAGGGGGCTACTCCTACAATGAGCAGTTCTTC. Encoded protein: CASSLPGGYSYNEQFF. The complete variable domain, with remaining parts taken from reference TRBV7-2 and TRBJ2-1, reads GAGVSQSPSNKVTEKGKDVELRCDPISGHTALYWYRQSLGQGLEFLIYFQGNSAPDKSGLPSDRFSAERTGGSVSTLTIQRTQQEDSAVYLCASSLPGGYSYNEQFFGPGTRLTVL.

The chain recombines TRBV30 with TRBJ1-3; D call uncertain. The CDR3 extends over 16 amino acids. The germline V gene has CDR1 GTSNPN and CDR2 SVGIG (reference sequence). Trimming took 1 base from V and 0 from J, leaving 13 bases between them. The CDR3 protein is CAWSAPRSSSGNTIYF. CDR3 in DNA: TGTGCCTGGAGTGCACCACGGTCGAGCTCTGGAAACACCATATATTTT.

CDR3 coding DNA: TGCAGCGCGAAGCGGGAGGCGCAGGGGGAGCAGTACTTC. Its translation: CSAKREAQGEQYF. This chain connects TRBV29-1 to TRBJ2-7; 9 bases are shared with TRBD2. Germline CDR1 and CDR2: SQVTM and ANQGSEA. Trimming removed 7 bases from V and 7 bases from J; junction bases left unmatched: 11. The CDR3 contains 13 residues.

CDR3 in amino acids: CASSEGGRYSYNEQFF. The CDR3 nucleotides are TGTGCCAGCAGTGAAGGTGGGAGATACTCCTACAATGAGCAGTTCTTC. The chain uses TRBV2 and TRBJ2-1, with a possible D match to TRBD2 (5 bases). The CDR3 runs 16 residues. Trimming removed 1 base at V and 0 bases at J, with 10 bases between. The germline V gene has CDR1 SNHLY and CDR2 FYNNEI.